This T cell receptor beta chain was observed in a study of identifying expanded T cells in peripheral blood. Whole-study results and caveats: Over about two and four weeks, about 17 and 20 clones changed, versus around 1.3 between replicates. Variance in clone template counts between approximately 2-week samples significantly increased with total template count across all healthy donors.

The protocol was immunoSEQ multiplex PCR, while the TCRdb copy is restricted to in-frame clones and leaves out a portion. The sample yields around 68,000 clones, more than 75% seen once. Note on this clone: Antigen unknown.

Trimming cost V 5 bases and J 4 bases, with 12 bases left between them. Looked up from germline, CDR1 is SGHRS and CDR2 is YFSETQ. The CDR3 runs to 13 residues. Collection occurred without any documented infections or immune events in donors. The specimen sequenced was blood. This sequence was found in a person aged 18-69 years in good health. The chain combines TRBV5-1 with TRBJ1-2; tentative D call: TRBD1 (5 bases). For the CDR3, the DNA is TGCGCCAGCAGACCCGCCGGGGCCTATGGCTACACCTTC. Protein sequence: CASRPAGAYGYTF.